The 16 T cell receptor beta chains below were found in one sample sequenced in a study of response to subunit inactivated influenza vaccine. From the RT-PCR reads, TCRdb called clonotypes with MiXCR, one entry per CDR3 protein. The sample comprises roughly 700,000 distinct CDR3 sequences, around 13% of which are singletons, and 6.5% to 8.5% rests with the top ten. Sample: PBMCs from blood, taken around 14 days before vaccination. The receptor source for this set is a man aged 50-59 years who received an inactivated influenza vaccine.

This clonotype was observed a few times. The chain joins TRBV7-9 to TRBJ2-7, with a weak D call TRBD1 (5 bases). The CDR3 sequence is 14 residues long. V lost 3 bases, J lost 4 bases, and 13 bases lay in between. In germline, CDR1 is SEHNR, CDR2 FQNEAQ (reference sequence). Here the CDR3 reads CASSFARKGYEQYF. The DNA for the CDR3 is TGTGCCAGCAGCTTCGCTAGAAAGGGGTACGAGCAGTACTTC.

This clonotype was seen a few times. J is TRBJ1-5 and V is TRBV7-8; D is unclear. The CDR3 has 15 residues. Trimming pared 5 bases from V and 0 bases from J, leaving 11 bases between. Germline V lookup: CDR1 SGHVS, CDR2 FQNEAQ. Here the CDR3 DNA reads TGTGCCAGCAGCCCTATGGTCTATAGCAATCAGCCCCAGCATTTT. Its protein product is CASSPMVYSNQPQHF.

This clonotype was detected ten times or more. This sequence joins TRBV2 and TRBJ2-3; D is uncertain. V gave up 2 bases and J gave up 2 bases, with 8 bases separating them. Germline V lookup: CDR1 SNHLY, CDR2 FYNNEI. The CDR3 is 14 amino acids. The CDR3 sequence: CASSERAPTDTQYF. The CDR3 region has the DNA TGTGCCAGCAGTGAAAGGGCACCCACAGATACGCAGTATTTT.

This clonotype appeared many times. This chain links TRBV27 with TRBJ2-7; 7 nucleotides match TRBD1. This CDR3 is built from 13 residues. After removal of 5 bases from V and 4 bases from J, the junction contained 5 bases not matched to a gene. CDR1 and CDR2 (germline): MNHEY, SMNVEV (reference sequence). The CDR3 region has the DNA TGTGCCAGCAGTCCGAGGGGGCTATACGAGCAGTACTTC. Protein: CASSPRGLYEQYF.

The J gene is TRBJ1-6, the V gene TRBV20-1; D not certain. The germline CDR1 and CDR2 sequences are DFQATT and SNEGSKA (reference sequence). The ends were cut back, 3 bases at V and 7 bases at J, with 13 bases in the middle. There are 14 residues in the CDR3. The DNA of the CDR3 is TGCAGTGCTAGGGAGGAGGAAGCGAATTCACCCCTCCACTTT. Protein sequence: CSAREEEANSPLHF.

This clonotype was seen only a few times. The V call is TRBV28, the J call TRBJ2-5; 9 bases map to TRBD2. CDR3 length: 15 residues. Germline V gene data show CDR1 as MDHEN and CDR2 as SYDVKM. V gave up 7 bases and J gave up 2 bases; unmatched junction bases: 8. CDR3 DNA: TGTGCCAGCATTGCTAGCGGGGACCTTCAAGAGACCCAGTACTTC. Translated, it gives CASIASGDLQETQYF.

Here the CDR3 reads CASSLTGNGAQYF. CDR3 in DNA: TGTGCCAGCAGCTTAACCGGAAACGGGGCCCAGTACTTC. The V call is TRBV7-2, the J call TRBJ2-5, with a possible D match to TRBD2 (5 bases). Germline V CDR1 and CDR2: SGHTA, FQGNSA. The ends were cut back, 2 bases at V and 9 bases at J, with 13 bases in the middle. This CDR3 contains 13 residues. The variable domain in full, with the rest retrieved from reference TRBV7-2 and TRBJ2-5, is GAGVSQSPSNKVTEKGKDVELRCDPISGHTALYWYRQSLGQGLEFLIYFQGNSAPDKSGLPSDRFSAERTGGSVSTLTIQRTQQEDSAVYLCASSLTGNGAQYFGPGTRLLVL.

The J gene is TRBJ2-3, the V gene TRBV10-3; a possible D gene is TRBD2 (6 bases). The CDR3 contains 14 residues. Germline loops: CDR1 ENHRY, CDR2 SYGVKD. V was trimmed by 6 bases and J by 5 bases, leaving 15 bases between them. CDR3 loop: CAISRENGGDTQYF. In DNA form, the CDR3 reads TGTGCCATCAGCCGGGAGAACGGGGGAGATACGCAGTATTTT.

This clonotype was counted ten times or more. The chain recombines TRBV29-1 with TRBJ2-3; the D gene could be TRBD1 or TRBD2 (6 bases each). The CDR3 extends over 13 amino acids. Trimming removed 4 bases at V and 6 bases at J, with 14 bases between. Germline V gene lookup returns CDR1 SQVTM and CDR2 ANQGSEA. The CDR3 protein is CSVARGRRDTQYF. As DNA, the CDR3 is TGCAGCGTTGCTAGGGGGAGGCGGGATACGCAGTATTTT.

Many counts were recorded for this clonotype. V gene TRBV27 combines with J gene TRBJ1-2; the match to TRBD1 covers 10 bases. Germline-derived CDR1 and CDR2 are MNHEY and SMNVEV (reference sequence). The length of the CDR3 is 13 residues. Trimming took 4 bases from V and 6 from J; bases not matched to a gene: 2. CDR3 sequence (DNA): TGTGCCAGCAGTTCTGGGACAGGGGATGGCTACACCTTC. Protein sequence: CASSSGTGDGYTF.

In this sample, this clonotype turned up a few times. The genes are TRBV7-2 and TRBJ2-7, with 9 bases matching TRBD1. This CDR3 region has 15 residues. Germline CDR1 and CDR2: SGHTA and FQGNSA. V gave up 5 bases and J gave up 6 bases; unmatched junction bases: 11. The CDR3 coding sequence is TGTGCCAGCAGCAAAGACAGGGGGTACCGCTTCGAGCAGTACTTC. Protein: CASSKDRGYRFEQYF.

This clonotype was found once. The V and J genes are TRBV18 and TRBJ2-2; perhaps D is TRBD1 or TRBD2 (5 bases each). V lost 0 bases and J 1 base, leaving 18 bases between the germline ends. Germline V gene sequence: CDR1 KGHSH, CDR2 LQKENI. The CDR3 runs 19 residues. The CDR3 DNA reads TGTGCCAGCTCACCACCGGGGGTTTGGCGGATGAAGAACACCGGGGAGCTGTTTTTT. Protein sequence: CASSPPGVWRMKNTGELFF.

The table lists this clonotype with a few counts. The chain is built from TRBV18 and TRBJ2-2; the D gene could be TRBD1 or TRBD2 (6 bases each). This CDR3 contains 16 residues. Trimming left V 5 bases short and J 0 bases short, with 13 bases between. CDR1 and CDR2 (germline): KGHSH, LQKENI. The CDR3 DNA reads as TGTGCCAGCTCAGCTATCGGGGGCGCGAACACCGGGGAGCTGTTTTTT. Protein product: CASSAIGGANTGELFF.

This sequence joins TRBV29-1 and TRBJ1-1; tentatively, D is TRBD1 (5 bases). The V end lost 7 bases, the J end lost 0 bases, and 15 bases lay between the germline ends. This CDR3 is 14 amino acids long. CDR1 and CDR2 from the germline V gene are SQVTM and ANQGSEA. The CDR3 DNA reads as TGCAGCGGCGGGGTGAGGGGTATGAACACTGAAGCTTTCTTT. This gives the protein CSGGVRGMNTEAFF.

In its sample, this clonotype was seen many times. The rearrangement uses TRBV7-8 and TRBJ2-2; 8 bases fit TRBD2. This CDR3 region has 14 residues. V gave up 5 bases and J gave up 5 bases; unmatched junction bases: 4. Per germline, CDR1 SGHVS and CDR2 FQNEAQ. CDR3 residues: CASSLGGGTGELFF. Here the CDR3 DNA reads TGTGCCAGCAGCCTGGGCGGGGGGACCGGGGAGCTGTTTTTT.

This chain links TRBV2 with TRBJ2-1; 16 bases match TRBD2. Germline CDR1 reads SNHLY; CDR2 reads FYNNEI. V trimming: 3 bases; J trimming: 8 bases; junction bases outside the gene matches: 4. The CDR3 spans 16 residues. The CDR3 sequence is CASSELGLAGGHEQFF. The CDR3 DNA follows: TGTGCCAGCAGTGAGTTGGGACTAGCGGGGGGGCATGAGCAGTTCTTC.